The next 15 T cell receptor beta chains were all read from a single sample in a study of response to subunit inactivated influenza vaccine. TCRdb processed the RT-PCR reads anew with MiXCR; each CDR3 protein has one entry. Of more than 550,000 distinct CDR3 sequences listed, around 11% are singletons. Separately, the same data were catalogued under a study of T cells expressing NK-cell markers. As that study records: Researchers built TCR beta cDNA using 5'RACE template switching with UMIs.

This material consisted of PBMCs from blood, taken on the day of vaccination. The receptors were gathered from a man aged 50-59 years who received an inactivated influenza vaccine.

The sample holds many counts of this clonotype. The rearrangement links TRBV12-3 or TRBV12-4 to TRBJ2-1; TRBD2 might be the D (6 bases). Trimming shortened V by 7 bases and J by 0 bases, and 7 bases separated the two germline ends. The CDR3 length is 13 residues. CDR3 in amino acids: CASKEGSYNEQFF. The DNA for the CDR3 is TGTGCCAGCAAGGAGGGCTCCTACAATGAGCAGTTCTTC.

This clonotype has only a few counts. The rearrangement joins TRBV19 to TRBJ2-1; tentatively, D is TRBD1 (6 bases). Germline V lookup: CDR1 LNHDA, CDR2 SQIVND (reference sequence). The CDR3 is 16 amino acids. The V and J ends lost 2 bases and 4 bases respectively, with 15 bases between them. The CDR3 is CASSIPGQGDYNEQFF. The CDR3 DNA sequence: TGTGCCAGTAGTATACCGGGACAAGGCGATTACAATGAGCAGTTCTTC.

The V gene is TRBV20-1, the J gene TRBJ2-7, with 7 bases aligning to TRBD2. The CDR3 spans 17 residues. Germline V gives CDR1 DFQATT, CDR2 SNEGSKA (reference sequence). Trimming removed 0 bases from V and 5 bases from J; junction bases left unmatched: 16. The CDR3 DNA reads TGCAGTGCTAGAGATTTGTACGAGCGGGGCTATATAGACGAGCAGTACTTC. Translated, it gives CSARDLYERGYIDEQYF.

This clonotype was picked up many times. V and J are TRBV18 and TRBJ2-3; TRBD2 matches 8 bases. Germline loops: CDR1 KGHSH, CDR2 LQKENI. The V gene end was trimmed by 5 bases and the J gene end by 2 bases; junction bases not matched to a gene: 9. The CDR3 extends over 16 amino acids. CDR3 protein: CASSKAGGPYTDTQYF. In nucleotides, the CDR3 is TGTGCCAGCTCAAAGGCGGGAGGCCCTTACACAGATACGCAGTATTTT.

The V call is TRBV12-3 or TRBV12-4, the J call TRBJ2-1; tentative D call: TRBD2 (6 bases). V lost 6 bases, J lost 8 bases, and 20 bases lay in between. This CDR3 spans 15 amino acids. The chain's CDR3 is CASSRVPGAWDEQFF. DNA of the CDR3: TGTGCCAGCAGCCGTGTACCGGGAGCGTGGGATGAGCAGTTCTTC.

This clonotype was seen ten or more times. The chain employs TRBV12-3 or TRBV12-4 and TRBJ2-2; no clear D. The V and J ends lost 6 bases and 6 bases respectively, with 11 bases between them. This CDR3 spans 13 amino acids. CDR3 in amino acids: CASSLGLSGELFF. In nucleotides, the CDR3 is TGTGCCAGCAGCTTGGGGTTGTCCGGGGAGCTGTTTTTT.

This chain joins TRBV19 and TRBJ2-2, with TRBD2 matching over 7 bases. This CDR3 has 17 residues. CDR1 LNHDA and CDR2 SQIVND come from the germline V gene (reference sequence). J lost 0 bases, V lost 7 bases, and 11 bases had no gene match. CDR3 nucleotides: TGTGCCAGTAAGAGTTGGGGGAGGGCCACGAACACCGGGGAGCTGTTTTTT. As protein: CASKSWGRATNTGELFF.

The genes are TRBV5-1 and TRBJ1-2; no clear D gene. There are 14 residues in the CDR3. V was cut by 0 bases and J by 0 bases, with 6 bases left in between. The germline gives CDR1 SGHRS, CDR2 YFSETQ. The CDR3 DNA follows: TGCGCCAGCAGCTTGGGAACGACTAACTATGGCTACACCTTC. Translation: CASSLGTTNYGYTF.

Only a few counts were recorded for this clonotype. V and J are TRBV4-1 and TRBJ1-4; 9 bases agree with TRBD1. The CDR3 loop spans 16 amino acids. Trimming removed 1 base from V and 9 bases from J; junction bases left unmatched: 9. Germline V lookup: CDR1 MGHRA, CDR2 YSYEKL. The CDR3 is CASSQVVGDREKKLFF. CDR3 nucleotides: TGCGCCAGCAGCCAAGTGGTAGGGGACAGGGAGAAAAAACTGTTTTTT.

This clonotype was recorded a few times. V is TRBV27 and J is TRBJ2-2, with D unclear. Germline V gives CDR1 MNHEY, CDR2 SMNVEV (reference sequence). V was trimmed by 6 bases and J by 6 bases, leaving 11 bases between them. The CDR3 consists of 13 residues. CDR3 in DNA: TGTGCCAGCAGCCCAGTGGAGTCCGGGGAGCTGTTTTTT. This translates into CASSPVESGELFF.

Ten or more counts support this clonotype. The gene calls are TRBV29-1 and TRBJ2-3; 8 bases are shared with TRBD2. V was clipped by 6 bases and J by 4 bases; unmatched bases: 9. Germline CDR1 is SQVTM and CDR2 is ANQGSEA. This CDR3 has 14 amino acids. The CDR3: CSVSGTSVADTQYF. In DNA form, the CDR3 reads TGCAGCGTATCCGGGACTAGTGTCGCAGATACGCAGTATTTT.

This clonotype was seen ten or more times. V gene TRBV7-9 combines with J gene TRBJ1-1; D unresolved. V lost 5 bases and J lost 5, with 15 bases in between. CDR1 is SEHNR and CDR2 is FQNEAQ in the germline V gene (reference sequence). CDR3 length: 14 amino acids. The CDR3 coding sequence is TGTGCCAGCAGCATTACCCCAAGTGAAACTGAAGCTTTCTTT. It encodes CASSITPSETEAFF.

The table lists this clonotype with a few counts. The chain combines TRBV12-3 or TRBV12-4 with TRBJ1-4; D is perhaps TRBD1 (6 bases). Trimming pared 5 bases from V and 3 bases from J, leaving 19 bases between. The CDR3 covers 17 residues. CDR3 loop: CASSDSQTGGANEKLFF. The CDR3 DNA reads as TGTGCCAGCAGTGATAGCCAGACAGGCGGGGCTAATGAAAAACTGTTTTTT.

This clonotype was observed at least ten times. J is TRBJ2-1 and V is TRBV12-3 or TRBV12-4, with D possibly matching TRBD2 (6 bases). V lost 3 bases, J lost 9 bases, and 12 bases lay in between. The CDR3 totals 13 residues. CDR3 nucleotide sequence: TGTGCCAGCAGTTTGGGCGGGAACGGTGAGCAGTTCTTC. This sequence encodes CASSLGGNGEQFF.

This chain joins TRBV20-1 and TRBJ2-1, with 8 positions matching TRBD2. V gave up 3 bases and J gave up 8 bases; unmatched junction bases: 6. Per germline, CDR1 DFQATT and CDR2 SNEGSKA (reference sequence). The CDR3 runs to 13 residues. CDR3 in DNA: TGCAGTGCTAGTACGGGGGGGATCGATGAGCAGTTCTTC. Translating it yields CSASTGGIDEQFF.